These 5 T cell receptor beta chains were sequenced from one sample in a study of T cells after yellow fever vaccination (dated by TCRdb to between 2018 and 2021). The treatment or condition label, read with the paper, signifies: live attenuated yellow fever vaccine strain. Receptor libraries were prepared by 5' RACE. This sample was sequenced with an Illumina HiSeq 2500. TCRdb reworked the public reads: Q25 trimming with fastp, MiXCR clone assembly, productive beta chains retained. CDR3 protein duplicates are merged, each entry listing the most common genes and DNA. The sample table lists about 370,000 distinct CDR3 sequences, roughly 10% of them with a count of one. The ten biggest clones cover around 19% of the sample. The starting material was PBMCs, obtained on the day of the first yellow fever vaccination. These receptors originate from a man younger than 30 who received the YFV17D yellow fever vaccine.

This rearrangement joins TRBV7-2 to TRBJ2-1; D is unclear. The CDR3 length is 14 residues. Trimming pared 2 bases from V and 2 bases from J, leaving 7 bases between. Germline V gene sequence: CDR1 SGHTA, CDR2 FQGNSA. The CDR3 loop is CASSLQQTYNEQFF. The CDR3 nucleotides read TGTGCCAGCAGCTTACAACAGACCTACAATGAGCAGTTCTTC.

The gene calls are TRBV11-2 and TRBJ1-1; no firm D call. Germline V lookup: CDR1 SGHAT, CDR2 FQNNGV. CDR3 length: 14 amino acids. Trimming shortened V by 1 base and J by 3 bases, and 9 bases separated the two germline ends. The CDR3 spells CASSLGASYTEAFF. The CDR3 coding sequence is TGTGCCAGCAGCTTAGGGGCGTCGTACACTGAAGCTTTCTTT.

In nucleotides, the CDR3 is TGTGCCAGCAGCGTCTCACTAGCGGGGTGTCTTAATGAGCAGTTCTTC. Protein sequence: CASSVSLAGCLNEQFF. The V gene is TRBV7-3, the J gene TRBJ2-1; 10 bases map to TRBD2. This CDR3 is built from 16 residues. Germline trimming cut 5 bases from V and 7 bases from J; bases unmatched to any gene: 11. Germline V lookup: CDR1 SGHTA, CDR2 FQGTGA.

CDR3 sequence (DNA): TGCGCCAGCAGCCAAGGACAGGGCGAATGGGACTCCTACAATGAGCAGTTCTTC. It yields the protein CASSQGQGEWDSYNEQFF. The rearrangement uses TRBV4-1 and TRBJ2-1, with 7 bases that match TRBD1. Trimming at V came to 1 base and at J to 0 bases, leaving 9 bases not matched to a gene. CDR1 is MGHRA and CDR2 is YSYEKL in the germline V gene. The CDR3 spans 18 residues.

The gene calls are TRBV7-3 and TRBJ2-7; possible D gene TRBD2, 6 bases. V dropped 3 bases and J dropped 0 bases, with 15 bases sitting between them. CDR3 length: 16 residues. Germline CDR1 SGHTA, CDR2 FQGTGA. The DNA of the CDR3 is TGTGCCAGCAGCTTCCCGGGACTCCTAATCTCCTACGAGCAGTACGTC. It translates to CASSFPGLLISYEQYV.